Given below is one T cell receptor beta chain in context. What it binds is unknown. The sample belongs to a study of cytomegalovirus exposure and HLA in healthy donors. Whole-study findings and limits: Earlier analysis yielded a pattern in which most TCR beta V segments were productive about 87% or about 30% of the time.

Trimming removed 1 base at V and 7 bases at J, with 16 bases between. Looked up from germline, CDR1 is MDHEN and CDR2 is SYDVKM. This CDR3 is 15 amino acids long. A multiplex PCR was run with 60 Vbeta primers and 13 Jbeta primers. Produced via immunoSEQ multiplex PCR; TCRdb's table is partial and in-frame only. The sample gives 250,000 to 300,000 clones, 84% of which show up once; roughly 2% is in the top ten. The sample taken for sequencing was PBMCs. The chain is built from TRBV28 and TRBJ1-1, with D possibly being TRBD1 (5 bases). This TCR was sampled from a woman between 35 and 50 years old in good health and CMV-seropositive. As DNA, the CDR3 is TGTGCCAGCAGTTTATTAGCGGTGGGGCAGGGTGAAGCTTTCTTT. Amino acids: CASSLLAVGQGEAFF.